This TCR beta chain emerged from a study of molecular identifiers for immune sequencing clone quantification. Study-wide results and caveats: Highly expanded clones may be undercounted when identical TCR molecules share barcodes.

One entry per CDR3 protein results from TCRdb running MiXCR on the PCR reads. This table has 70,000 to 95,000 distinct CDR3 sequences, about 20% appearing once. Trimming shortened V by 4 bases and J by 6 bases, and 16 bases separated the two germline ends. The CDR3 covers 13 residues. In germline, CDR1 is SQVTM, CDR2 ANQGSEA. This clonotype occurred many times. Its antigen is not known. With RNA at 10%, 30% or 50%, naive CD8 libraries came from roughly 20,000 to 1,000,000 sorted cells. Sorting recovered naive CD8 T cells on a CD8+CD4-CCR7+CD45RA+ profile. This receptor was taken from a human donor in good health. Some libraries in this study had Jurkat cell RNA spiked in. Sequencing was performed on naive CD8+ T cells from blood, with Jurkat cell RNA spiked in. Subset denoted: FACS-sorted CD8+CD4-CCR7+CD45RA+ naive T cells. This chain joins TRBV29-1 and TRBJ2-7; weak D call: TRBD2 (5 bases). The chain's CDR3 is CSVGTGIAAEQYF. CDR3 sequence (DNA): TGCAGCGTTGGGACCGGGATAGCTGCCGAGCAGTACTTC.